This T cell receptor (beta chain) stems from a study of Graves' ophthalmopathy and Graves' hyperthyroidism. Points from the study as a whole: The 13-signature model separated ophthalmopathy from stable hyperthyroidism at roughly 88% sensitivity and roughly 83% specificity.

This clonotype appeared many times. Its antigen remains unknown. Amplification targeted the TCR beta CDR3 regions, with RNA transcripts as the source material. HTBI-primed first-round RT-PCR preceded second-round multiplex PCR. TCRdb passed the multiplex PCR reads through MiXCR, listing each CDR3 protein once. The data show roughly 610,000 distinct CDR3 sequences, 22% seen once. The CDR3 extends over 10 amino acids. V lost 3 bases and J lost 6, with 5 bases in between. CDR1 DFQATT and CDR2 SNEGSKA come from the germline V gene (reference sequence). This TCR came from a woman under 30 with stable Graves' hyperthyroidism. Some clones in this sample may be carry-over from other donors' samples. Sequenced sample: peripheral blood. The chain uses TRBV20-1 and TRBJ1-2; D unresolved. CDR3 sequence reads: CSARGNGYTF. The CDR3 DNA follows: TGCAGTGCTAGGGGAAATGGCTACACCTTC.